This TCR beta chain was obtained from a study of T cell responses to AZD1222 COVID-19 vaccine. Method: immunoSEQ multiplex PCR; TCRdb's copy keeps in-frame clones and lacks some. Seen here are about 100,000 clones, 89% observed once, and the top ten hold approximately 18%. Trimming removed 0 bases at V and 5 bases at J, with 16 bases between. The CDR3 spans 16 residues. CDR1 and CDR2 from the germline V gene are MNHEY and SMNVEV (reference sequence). The sequence derives from an adult in good health. Sample: peripheral blood, taken on day 0 of AZD1222 vaccination. The genes are TRBV27 and TRBJ1-2; D unclear. CDR3 amino acids: CASSLSRGSGAYGYTF. The CDR3 region has the DNA TGTGCCAGCAGTTTATCCCGGGGTAGTGGCGCTTATGGCTACACCTTC.